This note documents a single T cell receptor beta chain sequence. The sample belongs to a study of blood T cell repertoires in COVID-19. This CDR3 comprises 16 residues. Clones were read by immunoSEQ multiplex PCR, and TCRdb kept only the in-frame ones, dropping some. There are about 400,000 clones in the sample; 70% to 90% occur only once, and approximately 2.1% lies in the top ten. The chain employs TRBV21-1 and TRBJ2-6; TRBD2 was called by the table and not checked on the DNA. TRBV21-1 is a listed pseudogene. Sequencing was carried out using PBMCs or T cells enriched from blood (not recorded which). The receptor's source is a woman between 40 and 50 years old with acute COVID-19. The CDR3 protein is CASSNFPLSRANVLTF. CDR3 nucleotide sequence: TGTGCCAGCAGCAATTTTCCCCTCTCTCGGGCCAACGTCCTGACTTTC.